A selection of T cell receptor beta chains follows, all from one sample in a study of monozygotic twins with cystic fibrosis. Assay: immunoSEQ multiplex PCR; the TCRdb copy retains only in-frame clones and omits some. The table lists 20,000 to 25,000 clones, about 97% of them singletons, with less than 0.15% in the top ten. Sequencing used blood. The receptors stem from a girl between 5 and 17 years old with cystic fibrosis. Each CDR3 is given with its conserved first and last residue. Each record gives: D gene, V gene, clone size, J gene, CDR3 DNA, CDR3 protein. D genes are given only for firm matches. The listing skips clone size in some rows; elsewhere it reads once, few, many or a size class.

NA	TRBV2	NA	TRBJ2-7	TGTGCCAGCAGGGAGGGGGCGCCAGGATATTTGTCGAGCTCCTACGAGCAGTACTTC	CASREGAPGYLSSSYEQYF
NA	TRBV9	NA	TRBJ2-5	TGTGCCAGCAGCCCGCGCCCAGGGTTAGGGGAGACCCAGTACTTC	CASSPRPGLGETQYF
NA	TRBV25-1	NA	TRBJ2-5	TGTGCCAGCAGTGATCCCGGGACCCTCCAAGAGACCCAGTACTTC	CASSDPGTLQETQYF
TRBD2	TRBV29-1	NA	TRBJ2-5	TGCAGCGCCCGCGCGGGGGGCCAGGGGGAGACCCAGTACTTC	CSARAGGQGETQYF
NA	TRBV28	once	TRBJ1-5	TGTGCCAGCAGTTTTCGTGACAGAAGGGCTCAGCCCCAGCATTTT	CASSFRDRRAQPQHF
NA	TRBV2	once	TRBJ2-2	TGTGCCAGCACAAGAAGGGTGGCCGGGGAGCTGTTTTTT	CASTRRVAGELFF
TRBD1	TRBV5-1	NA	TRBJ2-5	TGCGCCAGCAGCCAACAGGGACAGGGGGTCGAGACCCAGTACTTC	CASSQQGQGVETQYF
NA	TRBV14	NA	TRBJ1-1	TGTGCCAGCAGCCAATCGGTGAACACTGAAGCTTTCTTT	CASSQSVNTEAFF
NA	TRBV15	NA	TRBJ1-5	TGTGCCACCAGCAGATTAAGCGGACAGCCAACTAATAGCAATCAGCCCCAGCATTTT	CATSRLSGQPTNSNQPQHF
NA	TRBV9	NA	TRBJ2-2	TGTGCCAGCAGCGTCCCTACACACGGGGAGCTGTTTTTT	CASSVPTHGELFF
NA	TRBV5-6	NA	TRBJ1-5	TGTGCCAGCAGCAGTTCGGTCGGGGGAAGCAATCAGCCCCAGCATTTT	CASSSSVGGSNQPQHF
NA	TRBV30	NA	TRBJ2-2	TGTGCCTGGAGTCACCGCGGGACCGGGGAGCTGTTTTTT	CAWSHRGTGELFF
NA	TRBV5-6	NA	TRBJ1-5	TGTGCCAGCAGCTTGTACGGGCTGGATCAGCCCCAGCATTTT	CASSLYGLDQPQHF
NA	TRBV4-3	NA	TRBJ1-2	TGCGCCAGCAGCCAAGGCAGGGCGAGTGGCTACACCTTC	CASSQGRASGYTF
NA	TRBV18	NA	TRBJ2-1	TGTGCCAGCTCACCACCGGGCTACAATGAGCAGTTCTTC	CASSPPGYNEQFF
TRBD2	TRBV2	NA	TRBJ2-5	TGTGCCAGCAGTACCGGGACTAGAAGCGAGACCCAGTACTTC	CASSTGTRSETQYF
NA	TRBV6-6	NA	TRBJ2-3	TGTGCCAGCAGCTACAGGGTTTCAGATACGCAGTATTTT	CASSYRVSDTQYF
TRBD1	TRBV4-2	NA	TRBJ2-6	TGTGCCAGCAGCCAAGTGGGACAGGGGAGCTCTGGGGCCAACGTCCTGACTTTC	CASSQVGQGSSGANVLTF
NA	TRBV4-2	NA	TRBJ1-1	TGTGCCAGCAGCCGTCAGCCCGCGGGGACCCAGGCAGAAGCTTTCTTT	CASSRQPAGTQAEAFF
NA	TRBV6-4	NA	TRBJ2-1	TGTGCCAGCAGTGCGAAAGGAGGGTACAATGAGCAGTTCTTC	CASSAKGGYNEQFF
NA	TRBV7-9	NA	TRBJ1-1	TGTGCCAGCAGTCTTATGGGGAGAGCTTTCTTT	CASSLMGRAFF
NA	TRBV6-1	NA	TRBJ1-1	TGTGCCAGCAGTGATCCCCTAGGGAGGGGGAGGGTCACTGAAGCTTTCTTT	CASSDPLGRGRVTEAFF
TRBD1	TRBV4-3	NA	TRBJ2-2	TGCGCCAGCAGCCCTGTAGGGACAGGGACGAACACCGGGGAGCTGTTTTTT	CASSPVGTGTNTGELFF
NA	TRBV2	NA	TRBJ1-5	TGTGCCAGCAGCCATGGGGACCTAGGACAGAGATCCCCTAGCAATCAGCCCCAGCATTTT	CASSHGDLGQRSPSNQPQHF
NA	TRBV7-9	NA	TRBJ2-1	TGTGCCAGCAGCTTTGGCCCCTATCGGGGGCCCTACAATGAGCAGTTCTTC	CASSFGPYRGPYNEQFF
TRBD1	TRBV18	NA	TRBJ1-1	TGTGCCAGCTCACCCGGACAGGGAAGGAACACTGAAGCTTTCTTT	CASSPGQGRNTEAFF
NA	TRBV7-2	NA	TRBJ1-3	TGTGCCAGCAGCTTACTCAGCTCTGGAAACACCATATATTTT	CASSLLSSGNTIYF